The source of this T cell receptor beta chain is a study of CD8 T cells in ankylosing spondylitis. Trimming took 7 bases from V and 4 from J, leaving 17 bases between them. Looked up from germline, CDR1 is SQVTM and CDR2 is ANQGSEA. The CDR3 is 13 amino acids. As the method for making TCR beta libraries, quantitative 5'-RACE with molecular barcodes was used. TCRdb analysed the 5' RACE reads with MiXCR anew, one entry per CDR3 protein. The table lists 250,000 to 400,000 distinct CDR3 sequences, around a tenth of them singletons. This clonotype occurred many times. Its antigen is undetermined. General observations from the study: Disease-linked clones bore a CD8+ phenotype and were relatively rare in peripheral blood. Several of the motif variants were reported before in synovial fluid and blood from reactive arthritis.

This chain links TRBV29-1 with TRBJ2-7, with a tentative D call TRBD2 (5 bases). The TCR originated in a female donor with ankylosing spondylitis or in good health (not recorded which). What was sequenced was blood, either unsorted or a sorted T cell fraction (not recorded which). This chain's CDR3 is CSAAGLSAYEQYF. DNA of the CDR3: TGCAGCGCCGCGGGCCTTTCCGCGTACGAGCAGTACTTC.